What follows are 17 T cell receptor beta chains derived from one specimen sequenced in a study of blood T cell repertoires in COVID-19. TCRdb's table, derived via immunoSEQ multiplex PCR, lists solely in-frame clones and lacks some. This table has tens of thousands of clones, 70% to 90% appearing once. Input material: peripheral blood. The receptors stem from a human donor in a cohort sampled during active COVID-19.

The genes are TRBV2 and TRBJ2-1; 13 bases match TRBD2. Germline V gene lookup returns CDR1 SNHLY and CDR2 FYNNEI. V lost 7 bases to trimming and J lost 8 bases; unmatched junction nucleotides: 8. The CDR3 is made up of 15 amino acids. The CDR3 loop reads CASTVLAGGPDEQFF. The CDR3 DNA reads as TGTGCCAGCACTGTACTAGCGGGGGGGCCAGATGAGCAGTTCTTC.

This clone was picked up one time. J is TRBJ2-3 and V is TRBV29-1; 9 nucleotides match TRBD2. V was pared by 6 bases and J by 0 bases, with 4 bases of the junction left unmatched. CDR1 is SQVTM and CDR2 is ANQGSEA in the germline V gene. The CDR3 covers 14 residues. CDR3 sequence (DNA): TGCAGCGTGCGGACTAGCGATAGCACAGATACGCAGTATTTT. It specifies CSVRTSDSTDTQYF.

The V gene is TRBV30, the J gene TRBJ1-5, with D hard to call. V was shortened by 2 bases and J by 3 bases, with 17 bases between the two germline ends. This CDR3 spans 16 amino acids. Germline CDR1 GTSNPN, CDR2 SVGIG (reference sequence). CDR3 bases: TGTGCCTGGAGTACCACTACCGGGAGCATCAATCAGCCCCAGCATTTT. Amino acids: CAWSTTTGSINQPQHF.

CDR3 protein: CASSLELWRTVQETQYF. CDR3 nucleotides: TGTGCCAGCAGCTTAGAGTTATGGCGGACAGTCCAAGAGACCCAGTACTTC. This rearrangement joins TRBV7-9 to TRBJ2-5; D may be TRBD1 (6 bases). V was shortened by 1 base and J by 1 base, with 16 bases between the two germline ends. This CDR3 has 17 residues. Germline V gene lookup returns CDR1 SEHNR and CDR2 FQNEAQ (reference sequence).

J is TRBJ2-1 and V is TRBV6-6; TRBD2 matches 10 bases. This CDR3 has 16 residues. CDR1 and CDR2 from the germline V gene are MNHNY and SVGAGI (reference sequence). Germline trimming cut 0 bases from V and 7 bases from J; bases unmatched to any gene: 6. The CDR3 DNA reads as TGTGCCAGCAGTTACTCGAGCGGGAGGGCTTGGAATGAGCAGTTCTTC. Its translation is CASSYSSGRAWNEQFF.

The chain links TRBV27 to TRBJ2-1; 9 bases are a match to TRBD2. The V segment lost 2 bases and the J segment 5 bases; nucleotides outside the gene matches: 4. Germline lookup yields CDR1 MNHEY and CDR2 SMNVEV (reference sequence). The CDR3 covers 15 residues. CDR3 in DNA: TGTGCCAGCAGTTTACTAGCGGGAAGCGACAATGAGCAGTTCTTC. Translated: CASSLLAGSDNEQFF.

The rearrangement uses TRBV11-2 and TRBJ1-1; TRBD1 matches at 8 bases. With 5 bases clipped from V and 1 base from J, the junction kept 6 bases outside the gene matches. The CDR3 is 15 residues long. CDR1 SGHAT and CDR2 FQNNGV come from the germline V gene. The CDR3 loop is CASSPQTGGNTEAFF. The DNA for the CDR3 is TGTGCCAGCAGCCCACAAACAGGGGGGAACACTGAAGCTTTCTTT.

This clone has a handful of counts. The V and J genes are TRBV19 and TRBJ1-2, with unresolved D. V lost 2 bases and J lost 0, with 10 bases in between. The CDR3 consists of 15 residues. Germline V gene data show CDR1 as LNHDA and CDR2 as SQIVND (reference sequence). The CDR3 here is CASSISGRTNYGYTF. CDR3 DNA sequence: TGTGCCAGTAGTATAAGCGGCAGAACTAACTATGGCTACACCTTC.

The V call is TRBV14, the J call TRBJ1-4; D possibly corresponds to TRBD1 (6 bases). CDR1 and CDR2 from the germline V gene are SGHDN and FVKESK. The CDR3 is 14 residues long. Trimming pared 5 bases from V and 4 bases from J, leaving 11 bases between. The CDR3 spells CASSSGGLNEKLFF. CDR3 sequence (DNA): TGTGCCAGCAGCAGCGGGGGGCTTAATGAAAAACTGTTTTTT. Full variable domain (remainder filled in from reference TRBV14 and TRBJ1-4): EAGVTQFPSHSVIEKGQTVTLRCDPISGHDNLYWYRRVMGKEIKFLLHFVKESKQDESGMPNNRFLAERTGGTYSTLKVQPAELEDSGVYFCASSSGGLNEKLFFGSGTQLSVL.

J is TRBJ2-7 and V is TRBV7-8; 7 nucleotides line up with TRBD2. The germline V gene has CDR1 SGHVS and CDR2 FQNEAQ. V was pared by 3 bases and J by 2 bases, with 7 bases of the junction left unmatched. CDR3 length: 15 residues. CDR3 region: CASSFGGSLTYEQYF. CDR3 nucleotide sequence: TGTGCCAGCAGCTTCGGGGGGTCTTTAACCTACGAGCAGTACTTC.

The chain combines TRBV5-4 with TRBJ2-3; TRBD1 matches at 9 bases. The germline CDR1 and CDR2 sequences are SGHNT and YYREEE (reference sequence). The CDR3 has 15 amino acids. Trimming took 2 bases from V and 4 from J; bases not matched to a gene: 5. The CDR3 nucleotides read TGTGCCAGCAGCTTTTTTGGACAGGGGTCAGATACGCAGTATTTT. Its translation is CASSFFGQGSDTQYF.

This clone was picked up one time. The V and J genes are TRBV7-2 and TRBJ2-3; D may be TRBD1 (5 bases). The CDR3 contains 12 residues. CDR1 SGHTA and CDR2 FQGNSA come from the germline V gene. The V end was cut by 5 bases, the J end by 8 bases, with 11 bases between. Here the CDR3 DNA reads TGTGCCAGCAGCCCGTATCAGGGTACGCAGTATTTT. Translation: CASSPYQGTQYF.

The V call is TRBV5-4, the J call TRBJ2-1, with 15 bases lining up with TRBD2. This CDR3 region has 17 residues. V trimming: 4 bases; J trimming: 3 bases; junction bases outside the gene matches: 5. Germline assignment: CDR1 SGHNT and CDR2 YYREEE (reference sequence). The CDR3: CASSRTSGGVRYNEQFF. Written as DNA, the CDR3 is TGTGCCAGCAGCCGGACTAGCGGGGGGGTCCGCTACAATGAGCAGTTCTTC.

This sequence joins TRBV7-2 and TRBJ2-1, with a possible D match to TRBD2 (5 bases). The germline gives CDR1 SGHTA, CDR2 FQGNSA. V gave up 4 bases and J gave up 6 bases, with 10 bases separating them. The length of the CDR3 is 13 residues. The CDR3 protein is CASSSRRGNEQFF. CDR3 bases: TGTGCCAGCAGCTCACGTCGGGGCAATGAGCAGTTCTTC.

CDR3 in amino acids: CASSPTSGGVNEQFF. DNA for the CDR3: TGTGCCAGCAGCCCGACTAGCGGGGGTGTCAATGAGCAGTTCTTC. This chain links TRBV7-2 with TRBJ2-1; 12 bases are shared with TRBD2. The J segment lost 6 bases and the V segment lost 5 bases, leaving 5 bases of the junction unmatched. Germline CDR1 is SGHTA and CDR2 is FQGNSA. This CDR3 is 15 amino acids long. Full variable domain (rest looked up from reference TRBV7-2 and TRBJ2-1): GAGVSQSPSNKVTEKGKDVELRCDPISGHTALYWYRQSLGQGLEFLIYFQGNSAPDKSGLPSDRFSAERTGGSVSTLTIQRTQQEDSAVYLCASSPTSGGVNEQFFGPGTRLTVL.

The chain carries TRBV5-5 and TRBJ1-2; 10 bases are shared with TRBD1. CDR1 SGHKS and CDR2 YYEKEE come from the germline V gene (reference sequence). The trim removed 4 bases at V and 7 bases at J, leaving 10 bases unmatched. The CDR3 sequence is 15 residues long. This CDR3 reads CASSPRQGAQAGYTF. Written as DNA, the CDR3 is TGTGCCAGCAGCCCTCGACAGGGGGCTCAGGCTGGCTACACCTTC.

This clone came up a few times. This rearrangement joins TRBV2 to TRBJ1-2, with D possibly being TRBD1 (6 bases). Germline CDR1 and CDR2: SNHLY and FYNNEI. V lost 4 bases and J 5 bases, leaving 17 bases between the germline ends. This CDR3 spans 15 amino acids. The CDR3 sequence: CASSGLTDRLYGYTF. The CDR3 nucleotides are TGTGCCAGCAGTGGATTGACGGACAGACTATATGGCTACACCTTC.